These T cell receptor beta chains were read from a single sample in a study of PD-L1 blockade in urothelial cancer. Libraries were prepared by immunoSEQ multiplex PCR; TCRdb keeps only in-frame clonotypes and omits some of them. The sample records some 52,000 clones, roughly four fifths being singletons. This material consisted of PBMCs, taken around atezolizumab (anti-PD-L1) treatment. The receptors derive from a man in his sixties or seventies with urothelial cancer. Each CDR3 is given with its conserved first and last residue. Fields, in order: CDR3 protein, CDR3 DNA, CDR3 length, D gene, clone size, J gene, V gene. A D gene is named only where the DNA matches it firmly. Size values are once, few and many counts, or a class for expanded clones, and some rows have none.

CASSRTGSSYEQYF | TGTGCCAGCAGCCGGACAGGCAGCTCCTACGAGCAGTACTTC | 14 | TRBD1 | few | TRBJ2-7 | TRBV7-6
CASSLVGTGGGEQFF | TGTGCCAGCAGCTTAGTAGGGACAGGGGGCGGTGAGCAGTTCTTC | 15 | TRBD1 | . | TRBJ2-1 | TRBV11-2
CASSFRVGTEAFF | TGTGCCAGCAGTTTCAGGGTTGGCACTGAAGCTTTCTTT | 13 | . | . | TRBJ1-1 | TRBV27
CASSLAGPYNEQFF | TGTGCCAGCAGTTTAGCGGGACCCTACAATGAGCAGTTCTTC | 14 | . | . | TRBJ2-1 | TRBV28
CASSITGTGAISYEQYF | TGTGCCAGCAGCATTACCGGGACAGGGGCGATATCCTACGAGCAGTACTTC | 17 | TRBD1 | . | TRBJ2-7 | TRBV7-2
CASSQDPSRGGNTIYF | TGCGCCAGCAGCCAAGACCCCTCCAGGGGGGGAAACACCATATATTTT | 16 | TRBD1 | . | TRBJ1-3 | TRBV4-3
CASSLSGVGTDTQYF | TGTGCCAGCAGCTTGTCAGGGGTGGGGACAGATACGCAGTATTTT | 15 | . | . | TRBJ2-3 | TRBV5-5
CASSSKAGLNTGELFF | TGTGCCAGCAGCTCTAAAGCGGGTTTGAACACCGGGGAGCTGTTTTTT | 16 | . | once | TRBJ2-2 | TRBV7-2
CASSPDRVHEQYF | TGTGCCAGCAGCCCCGACAGGGTTCACGAGCAGTACTTC | 13 | TRBD1 | . | TRBJ2-7 | TRBV7-6
CASSTGSGRELFF | TGTGCCAGCAGTACAGGGTCGGGGAGGGAGCTGTTTTTT | 13 | . | . | TRBJ2-2 | TRBV6-6
CASSPGGVTDTQYF | TGCGCCAGCAGCCCGGGAGGTGTCACAGATACGCAGTATTTT | 14 | TRBD2 | . | TRBJ2-3 | TRBV5-1
CASRQTWVNTEAFF | TGTGCCAGCAGGCAGACTTGGGTGAACACTGAAGCTTTCTTT | 14 | . | medium-sized | TRBJ1-1 | TRBV4-2
CASSPDSNTEAFF | TGTGCCAGCAGCCCTGACAGCAACACTGAAGCTTTCTTT | 13 | . | . | TRBJ1-1 | TRBV5-5
CASSLSPGNYGYTF | TGCGCCAGCAGCTTGTCCCCGGGGAACTATGGCTACACCTTC | 14 | . | . | TRBJ1-2 | TRBV5-1
CATSRDRGTGYTF | TGTGCCACCAGCAGGGACAGGGGAACTGGCTACACCTTC | 13 | TRBD1 | few | TRBJ1-2 | TRBV15
CASSLTSGRDNEQFF | TGCGCCAGCAGCTTGACTAGCGGGAGGGACAATGAGCAGTTCTTC | 15 | TRBD2 | few | TRBJ2-1 | TRBV5-1
CASSRGQKISGANVLTF | TGTGCCAGCAGTCGGGGACAAAAAATCTCTGGGGCCAACGTCCTGACTTTC | 17 | . | . | TRBJ2-6 | TRBV27
CAWGPQGAREKLFF | TGTGCCTGGGGGCCACAGGGGGCGCGTGAAAAACTGTTTTTT | 14 | TRBD1 | . | TRBJ1-4 | TRBV30
CASSLWVLAGVETQYF | TGTGCCAGCAGTTTATGGGTGCTAGCGGGAGTTGAGACCCAGTACTTC | 16 | TRBD2 | few | TRBJ2-5 | TRBV28
CASKPRGGGDNQPQHF | TGTGCCAGTAAACCTCGGGGGGGAGGGGACAATCAGCCCCAGCATTTT | 16 | . | few | TRBJ1-5 | TRBV19
CASSQSTVISGANVLTF | TGCGCCAGCAGTCAATCTACGGTAATCTCTGGGGCCAACGTCCTGACTTTC | 17 | . | medium-sized | TRBJ2-6 | TRBV23-1
CASSPDRGREQYF | TGTGCCAGCTCACCCGACAGGGGGAGGGAGCAGTACTTC | 13 | TRBD1 | few | TRBJ2-7 | TRBV18
CASSKAGVTYEQYF | TGTGCCAGCTCCAAGGCGGGGGTCACCTACGAGCAGTACTTC | 14 | TRBD2 | . | TRBJ2-7 | TRBV18
CASSQDFRGTRDTQYF | TGCGCCAGCAGCCAAGATTTTAGGGGCACGAGGGATACGCAGTATTTT | 16 | . | . | TRBJ2-3 | TRBV4-1
CASSPQPRGAGELFF | TGTGCCAGTAGCCCCCAGCCCAGAGGTGCCGGGGAGCTGTTTTTT | 15 | . | . | TRBJ2-2 | TRBV19
CASSRAGGMDTEAFF | TGTGCCAGCAGCCGTGCAGGGGGTATGGACACTGAAGCTTTCTTT | 15 | TRBD1 | once | TRBJ1-1 | TRBV7-9